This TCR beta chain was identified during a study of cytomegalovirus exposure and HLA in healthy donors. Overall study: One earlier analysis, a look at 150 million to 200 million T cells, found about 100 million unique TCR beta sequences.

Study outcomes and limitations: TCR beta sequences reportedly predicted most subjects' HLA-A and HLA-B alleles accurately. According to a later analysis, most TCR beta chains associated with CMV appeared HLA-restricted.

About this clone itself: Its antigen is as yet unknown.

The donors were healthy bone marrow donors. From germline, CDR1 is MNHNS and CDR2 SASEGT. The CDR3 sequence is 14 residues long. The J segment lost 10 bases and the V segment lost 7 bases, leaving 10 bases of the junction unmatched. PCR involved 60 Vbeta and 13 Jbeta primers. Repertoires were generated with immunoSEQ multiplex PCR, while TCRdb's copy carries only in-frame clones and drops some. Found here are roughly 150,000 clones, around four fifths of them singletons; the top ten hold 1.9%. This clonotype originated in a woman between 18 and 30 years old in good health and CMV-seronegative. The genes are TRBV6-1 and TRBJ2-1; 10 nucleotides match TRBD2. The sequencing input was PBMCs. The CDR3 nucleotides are TGTGCCAGCATCCTAGCGGGGGCCGGGGGAGAGCAGTTCTTC. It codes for CASILAGAGGEQFF.